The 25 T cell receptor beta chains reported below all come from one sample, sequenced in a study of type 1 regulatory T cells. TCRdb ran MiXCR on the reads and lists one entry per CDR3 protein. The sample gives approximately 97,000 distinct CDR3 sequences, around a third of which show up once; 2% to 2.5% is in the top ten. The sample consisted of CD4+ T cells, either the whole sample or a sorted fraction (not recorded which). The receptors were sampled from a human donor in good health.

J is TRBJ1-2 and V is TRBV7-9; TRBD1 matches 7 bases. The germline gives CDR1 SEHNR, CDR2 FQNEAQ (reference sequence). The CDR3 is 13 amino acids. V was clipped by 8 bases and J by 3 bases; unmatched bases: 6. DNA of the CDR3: TGTGCCAGCGGTGGTACAGGGGACTATGGCTACACCTTC. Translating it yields CASGGTGDYGYTF.

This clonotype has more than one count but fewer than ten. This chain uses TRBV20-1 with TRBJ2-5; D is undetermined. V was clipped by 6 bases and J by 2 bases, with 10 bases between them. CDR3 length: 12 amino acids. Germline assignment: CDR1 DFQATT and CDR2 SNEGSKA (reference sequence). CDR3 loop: CSAEQKQETQYF. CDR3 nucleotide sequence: TGCAGTGCGGAGCAGAAACAAGAGACCCAGTACTTC.

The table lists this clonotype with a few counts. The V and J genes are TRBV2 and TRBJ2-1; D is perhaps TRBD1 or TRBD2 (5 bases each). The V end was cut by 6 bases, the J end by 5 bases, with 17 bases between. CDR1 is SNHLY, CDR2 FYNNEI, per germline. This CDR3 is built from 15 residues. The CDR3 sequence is CASRGTPAEDNEQFF. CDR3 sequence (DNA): TGTGCCAGCAGGGGGACCCCAGCAGAAGACAATGAGCAGTTCTTC.

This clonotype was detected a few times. CDR3 sequence (DNA): TGCAGTGTACGGAGGGCTAACTATGGCTACACCTTC. Translated, it gives CSVRRANYGYTF. The chain recombines TRBV20-1 with TRBJ1-2, with D unclear. V was trimmed by 7 bases and J by 0 bases, leaving 9 bases between them. The germline V gene encodes CDR1 DFQATT and CDR2 SNEGSKA (reference sequence). CDR3 length: 12 amino acids.

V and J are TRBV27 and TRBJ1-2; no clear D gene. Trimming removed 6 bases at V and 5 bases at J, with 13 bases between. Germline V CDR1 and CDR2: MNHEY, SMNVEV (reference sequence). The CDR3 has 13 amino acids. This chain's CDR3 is CASSSLGTYGYTF. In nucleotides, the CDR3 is TGTGCCAGCAGCAGTTTAGGTACATATGGCTACACCTTC.

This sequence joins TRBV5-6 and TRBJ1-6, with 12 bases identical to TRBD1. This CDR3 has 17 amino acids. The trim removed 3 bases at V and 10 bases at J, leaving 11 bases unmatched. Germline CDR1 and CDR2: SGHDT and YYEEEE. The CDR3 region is CASSSHRDRGRRSPLHF. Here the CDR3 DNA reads TGTGCCAGCAGCTCGCACCGGGACAGGGGGCGGAGATCACCCCTCCACTTT. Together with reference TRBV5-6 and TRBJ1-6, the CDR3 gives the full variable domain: DAGVTQSPTHLIKTRGQQVTLRCSPKSGHDTVSWYQQALGQGPQFIFQYYEEEERQRGNFPDRFSGHQFPNYSSELNVNALLLGDSALYLCASSSHRDRGRRSPLHFGNGTRLTVT.

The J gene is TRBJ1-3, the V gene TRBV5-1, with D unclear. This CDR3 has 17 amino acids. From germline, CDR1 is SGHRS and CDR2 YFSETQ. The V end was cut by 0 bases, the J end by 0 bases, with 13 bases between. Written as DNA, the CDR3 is TGCGCCAGCAGCTTGGCGGCCGCCAGCGTCTCTGGAAACACCATATATTTT. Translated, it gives CASSLAAASVSGNTIYF.

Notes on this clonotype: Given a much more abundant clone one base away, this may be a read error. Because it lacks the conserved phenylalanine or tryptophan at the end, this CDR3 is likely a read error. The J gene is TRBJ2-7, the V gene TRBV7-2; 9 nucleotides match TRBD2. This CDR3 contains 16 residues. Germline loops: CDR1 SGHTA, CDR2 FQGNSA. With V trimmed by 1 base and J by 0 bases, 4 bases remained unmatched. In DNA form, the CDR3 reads TGTGCCAGCAGCTTAGGACTAGCGGATCTCTCCTACGAGCAGTACATC. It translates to CASSLGLADLSYEQYI.

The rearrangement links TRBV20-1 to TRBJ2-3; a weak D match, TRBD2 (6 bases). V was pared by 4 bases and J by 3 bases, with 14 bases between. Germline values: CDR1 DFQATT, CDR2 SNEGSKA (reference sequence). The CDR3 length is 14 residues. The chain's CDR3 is CSAIPGVGTDTQYF. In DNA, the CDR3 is TGCAGTGCTATCCCGGGAGTAGGTACAGATACGCAGTATTTT.

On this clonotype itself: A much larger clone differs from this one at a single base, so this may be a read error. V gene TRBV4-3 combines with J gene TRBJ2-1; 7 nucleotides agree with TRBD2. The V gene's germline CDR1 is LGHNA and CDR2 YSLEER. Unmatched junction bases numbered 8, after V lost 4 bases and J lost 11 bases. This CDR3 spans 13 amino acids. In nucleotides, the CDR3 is TGCGCCAGCAGCCTTTGGGAGGGCGATCAGCAGTTCTTC. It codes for CASSLWEGDQQFF.

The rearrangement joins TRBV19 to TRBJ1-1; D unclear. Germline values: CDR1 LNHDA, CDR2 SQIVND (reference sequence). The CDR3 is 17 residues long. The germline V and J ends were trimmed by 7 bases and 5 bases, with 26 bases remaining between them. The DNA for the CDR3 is TGTGCCAGTACCATAGGTAAGGGCGGATTAATGTGGACTGAAGCTTTCTTT. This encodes CASTIGKGGLMWTEAFF.

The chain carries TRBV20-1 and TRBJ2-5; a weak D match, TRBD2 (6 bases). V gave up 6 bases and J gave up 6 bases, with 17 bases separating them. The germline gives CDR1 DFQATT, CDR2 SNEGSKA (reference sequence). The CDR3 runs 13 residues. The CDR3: CSAEEGFVQTQYF. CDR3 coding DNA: TGCAGTGCCGAGGAGGGGTTTGTGCAGACCCAGTACTTC.

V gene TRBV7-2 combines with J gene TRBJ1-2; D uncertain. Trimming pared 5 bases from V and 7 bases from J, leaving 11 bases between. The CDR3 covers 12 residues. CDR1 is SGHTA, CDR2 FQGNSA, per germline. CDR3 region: CASSPPPGGYTF. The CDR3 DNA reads TGTGCCAGCAGCCCCCCTCCGGGTGGCTACACCTTC. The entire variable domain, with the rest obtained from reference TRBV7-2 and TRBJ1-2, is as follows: GAGVSQSPSNKVTEKGKDVELRCDPISGHTALYWYRQSLGQGLEFLIYFQGNSAPDKSGLPSDRFSAERTGGSVSTLTIQRTQQEDSAVYLCASSPPPGGYTFGSGTRLTVV.

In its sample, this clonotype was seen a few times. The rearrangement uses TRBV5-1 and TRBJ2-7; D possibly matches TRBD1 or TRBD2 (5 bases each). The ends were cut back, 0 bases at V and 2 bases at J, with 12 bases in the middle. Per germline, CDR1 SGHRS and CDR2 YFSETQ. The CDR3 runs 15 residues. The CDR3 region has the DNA TGCGCCAGCAGCTTGGCATACCCGGGGCCCTACGAGCAGTACTTC. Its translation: CASSLAYPGPYEQYF.

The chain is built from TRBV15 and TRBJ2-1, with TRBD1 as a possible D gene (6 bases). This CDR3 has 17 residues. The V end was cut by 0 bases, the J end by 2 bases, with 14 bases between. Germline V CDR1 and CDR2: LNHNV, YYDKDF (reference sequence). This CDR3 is CATSRDPQGQTYNEQFF. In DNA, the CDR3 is TGTGCCACCAGCAGAGATCCCCAGGGACAAACCTACAATGAGCAGTTCTTC.

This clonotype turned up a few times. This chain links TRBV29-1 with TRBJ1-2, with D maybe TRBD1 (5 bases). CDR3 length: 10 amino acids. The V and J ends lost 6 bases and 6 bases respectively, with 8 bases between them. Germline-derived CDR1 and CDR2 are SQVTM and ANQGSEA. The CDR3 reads CSVRDDGYTF. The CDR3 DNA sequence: TGCAGCGTACGGGACGATGGCTACACCTTC.

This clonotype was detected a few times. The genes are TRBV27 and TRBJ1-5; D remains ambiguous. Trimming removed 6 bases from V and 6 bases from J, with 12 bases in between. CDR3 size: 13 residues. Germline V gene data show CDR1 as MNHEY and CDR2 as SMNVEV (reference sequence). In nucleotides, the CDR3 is TGTGCCAGCAGACCCGGGTGGGGTCAGCCCCAGCATTTT. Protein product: CASRPGWGQPQHF.

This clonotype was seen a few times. The CDR3 region has the DNA TGCAGTGCTGCAATTAAGACAGGGAACACTGAAGCTTTCTTT. Encoded protein: CSAAIKTGNTEAFF. This sequence joins TRBV20-1 and TRBJ1-1, with D possibly TRBD1 on 6 matching bases. From germline, CDR1 is DFQATT and CDR2 SNEGSKA (reference sequence). The CDR3 extends over 14 amino acids. V was cut by 5 bases and J by 1 base, with 14 bases left in between.

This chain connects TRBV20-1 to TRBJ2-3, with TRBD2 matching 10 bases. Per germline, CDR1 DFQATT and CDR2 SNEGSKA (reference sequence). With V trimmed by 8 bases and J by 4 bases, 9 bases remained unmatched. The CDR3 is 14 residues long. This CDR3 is CSTTSGRGADTQYF. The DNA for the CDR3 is TGCAGTACTACGAGCGGGAGGGGGGCAGATACGCAGTATTTT.

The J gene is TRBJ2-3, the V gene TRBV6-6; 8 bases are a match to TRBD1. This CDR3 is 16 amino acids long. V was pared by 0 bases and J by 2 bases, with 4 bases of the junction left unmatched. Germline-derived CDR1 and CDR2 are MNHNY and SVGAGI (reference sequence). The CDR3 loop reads CASSYSGTGHTDTQYF. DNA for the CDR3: TGTGCCAGCAGTTACTCGGGGACAGGTCACACAGATACGCAGTATTTT.

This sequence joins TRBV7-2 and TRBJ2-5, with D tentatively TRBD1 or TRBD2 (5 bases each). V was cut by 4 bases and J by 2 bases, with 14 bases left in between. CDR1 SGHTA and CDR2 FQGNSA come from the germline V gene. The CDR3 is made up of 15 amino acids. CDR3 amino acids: CASSWMRGQQETQYF. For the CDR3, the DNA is TGTGCCAGCAGCTGGATGAGGGGCCAACAAGAGACCCAGTACTTC.

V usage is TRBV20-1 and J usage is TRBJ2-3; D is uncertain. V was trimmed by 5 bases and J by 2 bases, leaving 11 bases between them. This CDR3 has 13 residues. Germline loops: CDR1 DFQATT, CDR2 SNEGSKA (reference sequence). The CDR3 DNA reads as TGCAGTGCTCCTGGGAACCCCACAGATACGCAGTATTTT. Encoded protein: CSAPGNPTDTQYF.

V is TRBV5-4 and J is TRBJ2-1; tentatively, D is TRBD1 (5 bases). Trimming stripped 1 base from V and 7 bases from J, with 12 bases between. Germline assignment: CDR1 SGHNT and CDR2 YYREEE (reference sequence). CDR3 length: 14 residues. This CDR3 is CASSLSTGPNEQFF. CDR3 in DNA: TGTGCCAGCAGCTTGTCTACAGGCCCAAATGAGCAGTTCTTC.

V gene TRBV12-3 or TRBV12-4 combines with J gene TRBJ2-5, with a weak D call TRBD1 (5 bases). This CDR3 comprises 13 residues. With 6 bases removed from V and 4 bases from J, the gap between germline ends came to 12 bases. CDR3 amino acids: CASSSGIGETQYF. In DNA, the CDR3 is TGTGCCAGCAGCTCAGGGATAGGAGAGACCCAGTACTTC.

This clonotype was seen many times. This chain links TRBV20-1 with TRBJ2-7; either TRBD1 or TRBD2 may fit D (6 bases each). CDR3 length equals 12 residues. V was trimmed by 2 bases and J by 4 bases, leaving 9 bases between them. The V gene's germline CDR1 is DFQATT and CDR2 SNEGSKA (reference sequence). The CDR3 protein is CSARSGAYEQYF. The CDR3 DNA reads TGCAGTGCTAGATCGGGGGCTTACGAGCAGTACTTC.